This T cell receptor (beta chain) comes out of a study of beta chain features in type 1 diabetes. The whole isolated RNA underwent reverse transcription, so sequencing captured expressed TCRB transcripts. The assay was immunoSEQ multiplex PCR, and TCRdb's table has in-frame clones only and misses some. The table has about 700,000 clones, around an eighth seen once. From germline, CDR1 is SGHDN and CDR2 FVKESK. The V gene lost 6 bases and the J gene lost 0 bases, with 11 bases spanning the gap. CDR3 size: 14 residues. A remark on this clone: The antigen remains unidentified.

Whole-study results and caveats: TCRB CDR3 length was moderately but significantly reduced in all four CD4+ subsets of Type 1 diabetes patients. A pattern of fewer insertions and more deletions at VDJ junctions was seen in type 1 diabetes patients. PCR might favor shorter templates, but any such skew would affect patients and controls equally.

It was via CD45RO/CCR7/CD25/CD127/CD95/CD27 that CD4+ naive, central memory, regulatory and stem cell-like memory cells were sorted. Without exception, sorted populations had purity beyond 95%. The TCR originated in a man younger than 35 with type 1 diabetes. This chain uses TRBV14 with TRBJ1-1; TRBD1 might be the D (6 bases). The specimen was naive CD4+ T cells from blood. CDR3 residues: CASRSTGLNTEAFF. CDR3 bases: TGTGCCAGCAGGTCGACAGGACTGAACACTGAAGCTTTCTTT.